The clone carrying this TCR beta chain was detected ten times or more. Its matching antigen is unknown. These data originate in a study of human T cells and chemical hapten exposure. Study overall: TCR yield per sample varied, mainly due to pooled library volumes.

The library gave individual cDNA molecules unique molecular identifiers. MiXCR was run by TCRdb on the RACE reads, yielding one entry per CDR3 protein. The sample records about 15,000 distinct CDR3 sequences, about 15% being singletons. Documented time point: patch test 1, 2 weeks after DPC sensitization. Treatment in this sample: therapeutic diphenylcyclopropenone sensitization with weekly scalp DPC. From whole blood left unfractionated, total RNA was extracted. Broader study findings: Every donor had alopecia, and their immune response may therefore differ from healthy people's.

This CDR3 is built from 14 residues. Trimming stripped 5 bases from V and 3 bases from J, with 11 bases between. CDR1 is SEHNR, CDR2 FQNEAQ, per germline (reference sequence). Sequenced material: whole blood, taken in connection with sensitization to the hapten diphenylcyclopropenone (DPC). The chain has TRBV7-9 and TRBJ1-5; the D gene is possibly TRBD1 (5 bases). The TCR originated in a woman aged 25 to 39 with alopecia areata. Some clones in this sample may be carry-over from other donors' samples. As DNA, the CDR3 is TGTGCCAGCAGCATTACAGGTTCCAATCAGCCCCAGCATTTT. This sequence encodes CASSITGSNQPQHF.